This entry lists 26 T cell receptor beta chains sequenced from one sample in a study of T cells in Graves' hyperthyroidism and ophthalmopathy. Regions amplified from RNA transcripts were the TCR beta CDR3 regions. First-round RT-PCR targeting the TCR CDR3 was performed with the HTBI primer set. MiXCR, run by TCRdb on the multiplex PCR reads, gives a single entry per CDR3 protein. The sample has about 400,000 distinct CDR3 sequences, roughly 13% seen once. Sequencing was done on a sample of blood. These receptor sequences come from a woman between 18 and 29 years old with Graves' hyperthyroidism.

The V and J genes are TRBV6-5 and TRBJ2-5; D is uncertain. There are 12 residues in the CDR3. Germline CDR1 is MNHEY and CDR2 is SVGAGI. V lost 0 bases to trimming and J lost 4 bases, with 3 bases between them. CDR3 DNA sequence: TGTGCCAGCAGTTACTCAACAGAGACCCAGTACTTC. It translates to CASSYSTETQYF.

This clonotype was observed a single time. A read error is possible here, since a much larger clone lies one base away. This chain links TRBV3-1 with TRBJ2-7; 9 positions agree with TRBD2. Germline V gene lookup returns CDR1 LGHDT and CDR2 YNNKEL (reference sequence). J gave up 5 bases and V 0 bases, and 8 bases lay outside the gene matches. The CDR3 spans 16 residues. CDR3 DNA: TGTGCCAGCAGCCAAGATATAGTAGCGGGGGTCCACGAGCAGTACTTC. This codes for CASSQDIVAGVHEQYF.

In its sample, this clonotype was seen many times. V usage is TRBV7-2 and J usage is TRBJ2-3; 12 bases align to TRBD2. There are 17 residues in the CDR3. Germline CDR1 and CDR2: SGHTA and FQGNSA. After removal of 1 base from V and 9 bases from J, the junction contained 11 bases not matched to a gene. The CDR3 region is CASSLGSLAGGPLTQYF. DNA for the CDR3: TGTGCCAGCAGCTTAGGGTCGCTAGCGGGAGGGCCGCTCACGCAGTATTTT.

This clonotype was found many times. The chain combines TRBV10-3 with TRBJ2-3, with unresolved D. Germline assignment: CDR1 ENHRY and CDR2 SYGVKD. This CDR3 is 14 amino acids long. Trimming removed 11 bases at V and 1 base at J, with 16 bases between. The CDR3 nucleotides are TGTGCCGTGCAGGACGGTAGAGGCACAGATACGCAGTATTTT. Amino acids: CAVQDGRGTDTQYF.

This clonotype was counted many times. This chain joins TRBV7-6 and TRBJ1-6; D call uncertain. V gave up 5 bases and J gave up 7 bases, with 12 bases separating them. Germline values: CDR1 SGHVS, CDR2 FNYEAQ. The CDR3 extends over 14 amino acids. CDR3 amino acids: CASSPYMGNSPLHF. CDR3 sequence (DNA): TGTGCCAGCAGCCCCTACATGGGAAATTCACCCCTCCACTTT.

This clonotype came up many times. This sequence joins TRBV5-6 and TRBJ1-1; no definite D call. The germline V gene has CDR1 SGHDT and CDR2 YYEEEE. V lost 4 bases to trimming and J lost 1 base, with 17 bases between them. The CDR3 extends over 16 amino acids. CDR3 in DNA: TGTGCCAGCAGCGAGGGTGGTAGGATACGGAACACTGAAGCTTTCTTT. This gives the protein CASSEGGRIRNTEAFF.

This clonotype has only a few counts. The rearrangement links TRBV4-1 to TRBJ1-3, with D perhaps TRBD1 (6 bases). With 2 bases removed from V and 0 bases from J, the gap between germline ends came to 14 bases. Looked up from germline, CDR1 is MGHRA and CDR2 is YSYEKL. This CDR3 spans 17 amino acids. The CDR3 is CASSQLTGGHSGNTIYF. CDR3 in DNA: TGCGCCAGCAGCCAATTGACGGGGGGACACTCTGGAAACACCATATATTTT.

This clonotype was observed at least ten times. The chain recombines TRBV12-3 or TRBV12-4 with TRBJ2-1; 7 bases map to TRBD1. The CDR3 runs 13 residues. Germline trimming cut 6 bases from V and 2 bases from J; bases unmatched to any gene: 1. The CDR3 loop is CASRQGTYNEQFF. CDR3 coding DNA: TGTGCCAGCAGACAGGGGACCTACAATGAGCAGTTCTTC.

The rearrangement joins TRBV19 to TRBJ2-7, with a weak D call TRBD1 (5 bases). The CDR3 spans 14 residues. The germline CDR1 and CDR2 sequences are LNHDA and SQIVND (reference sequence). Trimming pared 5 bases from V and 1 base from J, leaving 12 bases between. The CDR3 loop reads CASSAQGESYEQYF. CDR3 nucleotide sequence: TGTGCCAGTAGTGCGCAGGGCGAATCCTACGAGCAGTACTTC. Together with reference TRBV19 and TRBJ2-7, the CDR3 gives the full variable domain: DGGITQSPKYLFRKEGQNVTLSCEQNLNHDAMYWYRQDPGQGLRLIYYSQIVNDFQKGDIAEGYSVSREKKESFPLTVTSAQKNPTAFYLCASSAQGESYEQYFGPGTRLTVT.

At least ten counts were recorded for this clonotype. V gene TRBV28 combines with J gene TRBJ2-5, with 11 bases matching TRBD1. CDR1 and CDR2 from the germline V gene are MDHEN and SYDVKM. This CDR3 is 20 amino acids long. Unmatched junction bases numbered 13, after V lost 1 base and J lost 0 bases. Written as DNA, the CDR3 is TGTGCCAGCAGTTTATTCGGGACAGGGGGTCTAGATCTCCACCAAGAGACCCAGTACTTC. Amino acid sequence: CASSLFGTGGLDLHQETQYF.

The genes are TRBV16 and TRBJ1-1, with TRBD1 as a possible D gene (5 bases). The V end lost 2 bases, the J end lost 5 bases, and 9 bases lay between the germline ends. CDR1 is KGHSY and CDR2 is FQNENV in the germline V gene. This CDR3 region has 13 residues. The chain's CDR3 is CASSQGGETEAFF. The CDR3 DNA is TGTGCCAGCAGCCAAGGGGGGGAGACTGAAGCTTTCTTT.

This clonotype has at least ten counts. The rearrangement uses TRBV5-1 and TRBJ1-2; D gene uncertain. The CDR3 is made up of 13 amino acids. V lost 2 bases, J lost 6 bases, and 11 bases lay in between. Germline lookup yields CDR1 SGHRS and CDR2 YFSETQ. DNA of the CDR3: TGCGCCAGCAGCTTTCAGGAACCGAATGGCTACACCTTC. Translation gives CASSFQEPNGYTF.

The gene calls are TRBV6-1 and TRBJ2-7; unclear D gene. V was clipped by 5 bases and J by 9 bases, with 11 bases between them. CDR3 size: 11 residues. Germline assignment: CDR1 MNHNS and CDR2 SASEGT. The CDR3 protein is CASSRPPGQYF. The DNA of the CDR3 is TGTGCCAGCAGTCGACCACCCGGGCAGTACTTC.

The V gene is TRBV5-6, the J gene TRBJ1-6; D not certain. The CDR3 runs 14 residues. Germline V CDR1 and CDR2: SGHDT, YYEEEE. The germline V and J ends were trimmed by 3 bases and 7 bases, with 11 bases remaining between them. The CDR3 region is CASSYGVGNSPLHF. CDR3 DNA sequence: TGTGCCAGCAGCTACGGGGTGGGGAATTCACCCCTCCACTTT.

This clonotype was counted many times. CDR3 loop: CASSLLLLVSGTEAFF. The CDR3 coding sequence is TGTGCCAGCTCTCTCCTTCTTTTGGTATCGGGAACTGAAGCTTTCTTT. The rearrangement links TRBV18 to TRBJ1-1; D unclear. Trimming took 6 bases from V and 5 from J, leaving 22 bases between them. Germline loops: CDR1 KGHSH, CDR2 LQKENI. The CDR3 runs to 16 residues.

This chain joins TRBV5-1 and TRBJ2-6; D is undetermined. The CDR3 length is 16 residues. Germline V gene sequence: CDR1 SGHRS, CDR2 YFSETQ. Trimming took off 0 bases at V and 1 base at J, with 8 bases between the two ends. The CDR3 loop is CASSLVVGSGANVLTF. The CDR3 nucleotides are TGCGCCAGCAGCTTGGTCGTTGGATCTGGGGCCAACGTCCTGACTTTC.

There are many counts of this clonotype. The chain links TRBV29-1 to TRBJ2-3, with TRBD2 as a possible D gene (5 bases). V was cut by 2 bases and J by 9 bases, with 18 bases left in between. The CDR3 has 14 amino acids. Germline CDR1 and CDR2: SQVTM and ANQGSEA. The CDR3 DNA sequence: TGCAGCGTTGAATCGTTAGAGGGTGAATTCACGCAGTATTTT. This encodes CSVESLEGEFTQYF.

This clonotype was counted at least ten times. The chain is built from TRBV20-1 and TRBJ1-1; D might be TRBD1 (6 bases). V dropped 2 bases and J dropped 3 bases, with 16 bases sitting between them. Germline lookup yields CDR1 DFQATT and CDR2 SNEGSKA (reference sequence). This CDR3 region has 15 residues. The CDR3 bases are TGCAGTGCTAGAAAACTGCGGACAGTCTACACTGAAGCTTTCTTT. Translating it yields CSARKLRTVYTEAFF.

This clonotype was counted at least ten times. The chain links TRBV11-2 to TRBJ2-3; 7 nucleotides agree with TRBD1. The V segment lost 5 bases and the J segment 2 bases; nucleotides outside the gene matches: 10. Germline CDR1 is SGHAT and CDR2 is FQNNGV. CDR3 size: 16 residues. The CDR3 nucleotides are TGTGCCAGCAGCACCGGGACAGTCTTAAACACAGATACGCAGTATTTT. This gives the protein CASSTGTVLNTDTQYF.

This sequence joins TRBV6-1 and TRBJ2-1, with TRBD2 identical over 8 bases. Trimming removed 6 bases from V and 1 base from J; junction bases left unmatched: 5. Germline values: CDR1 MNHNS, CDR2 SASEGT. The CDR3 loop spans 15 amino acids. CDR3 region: CASRGLVRSYNEQFF. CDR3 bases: TGTGCCAGCAGGGGACTAGTAAGGTCCTACAATGAGCAGTTCTTC.

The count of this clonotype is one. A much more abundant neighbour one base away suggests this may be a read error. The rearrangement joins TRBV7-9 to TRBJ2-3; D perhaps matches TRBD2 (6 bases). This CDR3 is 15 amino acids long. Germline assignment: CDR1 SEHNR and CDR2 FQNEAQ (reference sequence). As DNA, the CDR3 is TGTGCCGGCAGCTTCTCTGGGACTGGCACAGATACGCAGTATTTT. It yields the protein CAGSFSGTGTDTQYF.

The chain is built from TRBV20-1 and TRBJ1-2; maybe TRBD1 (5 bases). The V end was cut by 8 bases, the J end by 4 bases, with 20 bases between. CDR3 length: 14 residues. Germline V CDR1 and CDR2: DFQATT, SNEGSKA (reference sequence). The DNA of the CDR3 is TGCAGTTCCCCGGGGCAAGATGGAGGCTATGGCTACACCTTC. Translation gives CSSPGQDGGYGYTF.

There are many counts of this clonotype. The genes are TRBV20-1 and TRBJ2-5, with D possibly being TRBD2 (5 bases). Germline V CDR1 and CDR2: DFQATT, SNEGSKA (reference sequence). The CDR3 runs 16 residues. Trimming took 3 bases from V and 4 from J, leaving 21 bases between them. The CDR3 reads CSASPVLLGVGETQYF. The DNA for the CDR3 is TGCAGTGCTAGCCCAGTGTTACTAGGAGTTGGAGAGACCCAGTACTTC.

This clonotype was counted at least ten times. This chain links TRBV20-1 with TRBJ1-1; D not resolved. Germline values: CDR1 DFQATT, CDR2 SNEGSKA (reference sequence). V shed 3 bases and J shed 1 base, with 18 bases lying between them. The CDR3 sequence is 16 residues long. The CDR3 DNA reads TGCAGTGCTAGTCTCATCCTAAAACCAGAGAACACTGAAGCTTTCTTT. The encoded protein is CSASLILKPENTEAFF.

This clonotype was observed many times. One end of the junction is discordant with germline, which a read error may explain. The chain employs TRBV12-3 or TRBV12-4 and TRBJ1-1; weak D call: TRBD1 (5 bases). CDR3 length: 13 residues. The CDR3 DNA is TGTGCCAGCAGTTTTTCGGCGGACACCGAAGCTTTCTTT. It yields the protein CASSFSADTEAFF.

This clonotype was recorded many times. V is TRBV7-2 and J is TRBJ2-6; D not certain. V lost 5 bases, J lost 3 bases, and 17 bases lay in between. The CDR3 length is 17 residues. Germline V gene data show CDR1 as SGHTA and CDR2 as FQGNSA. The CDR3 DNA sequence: TGTGCCAGCAGCCGTTTAGTATACGCTTTTGGGGCCAACGTCCTGACTTTC. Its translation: CASSRLVYAFGANVLTF.